A selection of T cell receptor beta chains follows, all from one sample in a study of CD4 and CD8 cells across lung adenocarcinoma regions. MiXCR, applied by TCRdb to the PCR reads, yields one record per CDR3 protein. The top ten hold about 20% of the sample, which has about 2,400 distinct CDR3 sequences, less than 65% seen once. Sequenced input: CD4+ T cells from the center of a lung tumor. The source is a female donor with lung adenocarcinoma. The CD4 and CD8 labels of this study may be unreliable. Both conserved end residues are part of each CDR3.

cdr3_length v_call cdr3_aa
12 TRBV6-1 CASRVVWGKLFF
11 TRBV10-3 CAIRATGEQFF
14 TRBV11-2 CASSRTGLSNEQFF
13 TRBV25-1 CASSKTGTDTQYF
15 TRBV6-1 CASSEAAGEAGELFF
16 TRBV10-1 CASGEPGSRDTETQYF
16 TRBV6-1 CASRHTRGANTGELFF
15 TRBV4-2 CASSDSGLSYNEQFF
15 TRBV6-1 CASSEGSGTTGELFF
14 TRBV6-5 CASSYNRGNTEAFF
19 TRBV4-1 CASSQDLGGGASKSGELFF
14 TRBV27 CASSSGTVTGELFF
15 TRBV5-1 CASAVTSGRGDTQYF
15 TRBV6-1 CASSRGTVVTDTQYF
18 TRBV4-2 CASSQEAPGLAGVNEQFF
16 TRBV18 CASSPQGGTGGLEQYF
18 TRBV10-2 CASSEAGVGGGGKDTQYF
11 TRBV6-5 CASSFKGEQYF
15 TRBV12-3/TRBV12-4 CASRLSGGTTGELFF
12 TRBV27 CASSSTTREQYF
13 TRBV6-4 CASSAGSYNEQFF
14 TRBV6-1 CASSEWRTSYEQYF
16 TRBV24-1 CATSEFPGPRPGELFF
15 TRBV7-6 CASSYGLESSYEQYF
13 TRBV6-1 CASDRGLYQPQHF
16 TRBV27 CASSLYSPDRIHEQFF
17 TRBV25-1 CASTEKLSGRAFDEQFF
15 TRBV14 CASSQEVLSNNEQFF
13 TRBV6-5 CASSWAVNNEQFF
16 TRBV6-1 CASSDAPRGSNQPQHF
16 TRBV6-5 CASSSRTSGSWYEQFF
15 TRBV6-1 CASLGLGGSGNTIYF
13 TRBV6-1 CASRVDANQPQHF
14 TRBV6-1 CASSRDPSGYEQYF
14 TRBV6-1 CASSESVRRGVLYF
15 TRBV6-1 CASTTPTGLGTEAFF
12 TRBV30 CAWTGSTDTQYF
17 TRBV10-2 CASSGRQGGAGANVLTF
13 TRBV6-1 CASRILAHNEQFF
14 TRBV6-1 CASRGEGPRRAQYF
16 TRBV10-3 CAISDRTTNGGHEQFF
14 TRBV6-1 CASRGGRLEETQYF
15 TRBV24-1 CATSYSGGDTDTQYF
14 TRBV30 CAWSPGTGLDEQFF
15 TRBV10-3 CATRMGGFATDTQYF
15 TRBV6-1 CASSSKRRRTDTQYF
15 TRBV6-1 CASSEGVGEGYEQFF
15 TRBV6-1 CASSSRGAPPDTQYF
16 TRBV6-5 CASSLPRTGETDTQYF